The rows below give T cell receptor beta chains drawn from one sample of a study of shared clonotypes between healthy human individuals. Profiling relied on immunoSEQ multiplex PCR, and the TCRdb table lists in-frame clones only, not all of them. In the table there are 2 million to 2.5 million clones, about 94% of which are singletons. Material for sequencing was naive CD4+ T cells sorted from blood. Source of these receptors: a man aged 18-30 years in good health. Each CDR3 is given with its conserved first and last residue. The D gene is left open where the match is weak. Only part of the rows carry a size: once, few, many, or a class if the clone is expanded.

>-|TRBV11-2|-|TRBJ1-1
TGTGCCAGCAGCTTATTAGGGTCGGAGGGACGTGAAGCTTTCTTT
CASSLLGSEGREAFF
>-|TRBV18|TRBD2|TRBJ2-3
TGTGCCAGCTCACCCGGGACTAGCGGGAGTGATGATACGCAGTATTTT
CASSPGTSGSDDTQYF
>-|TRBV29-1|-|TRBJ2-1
TGCAGCGTTGAAGGGATTCTCAATGAGCAGTTCTTC
CSVEGILNEQFF
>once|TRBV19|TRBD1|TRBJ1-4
TGTGCCAGCTCGACGGGACAGGGGGCGAGGAAACTGTTTTTT
CASSTGQGARKLFF
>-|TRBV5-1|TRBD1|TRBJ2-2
TGCGCCAGCAGCTTGGACCCACAGGGGGCGGTGGACACCGGGGAGCTGTTTTTT
CASSLDPQGAVDTGELFF
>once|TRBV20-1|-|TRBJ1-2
TGCAGTGCTATGGACAGTGGAGGCTACACCTTC
CSAMDSGGYTF
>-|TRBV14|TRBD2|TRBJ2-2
TGTGCCAGCAGCCAAGAACCGGGACTAGCGGGGGGACTTCGAGGCACCGGGGAGCTGTTTTTT
CASSQEPGLAGGLRGTGELFF
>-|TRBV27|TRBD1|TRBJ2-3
TGTGCCAGCAGTTACCTCCGGGACAGGGGCACAGATACGCAGTATTTT
CASSYLRDRGTDTQYF
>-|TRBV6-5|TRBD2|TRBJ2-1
TGTGCCAGCAGCGATACTAGCGGACCAGAGAATGAGCAGTTCTTC
CASSDTSGPENEQFF
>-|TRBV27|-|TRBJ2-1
TGTGCCAGCAGTCCGCGAGTGAATTGGGCCACAGGTGAGCAGTTCTTC
CASSPRVNWATGEQFF
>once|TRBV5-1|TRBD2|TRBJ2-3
TGCGCCAGCAGCTTAGGGGACTACACAGATACGCAGTATTTT
CASSLGDYTDTQYF
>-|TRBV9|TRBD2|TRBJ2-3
TGTGCCAGCAGCGCCGAGCGGGGGCCCTTAACTAGCACAGATACGCAGTATTTT
CASSAERGPLTSTDTQYF
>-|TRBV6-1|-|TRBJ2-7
TGTGCCAGCAGTGCTGGTACTAGTGGACGTTACGAGCAGTACTTC
CASSAGTSGRYEQYF
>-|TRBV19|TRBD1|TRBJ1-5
TGTGCCACCGAACCGACAGGGAGGGATCAGCCCCAGCATTTT
CATEPTGRDQPQHF
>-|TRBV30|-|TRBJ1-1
TGTGCCTGGAGTGGAACACGGAGCACTGAAGCTTTCTTT
CAWSGTRSTEAFF
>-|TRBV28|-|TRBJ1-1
TGTGCCAGCAGTTTTGGGGACGGGAACACTGAAGCTTTCTTT
CASSFGDGNTEAFF
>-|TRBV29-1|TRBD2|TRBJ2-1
TGCAGCGTTAGAGCGGGGGGCTACAATGAGCAGTTCTTC
CSVRAGGYNEQFF
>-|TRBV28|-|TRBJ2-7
TGTGCCAGCAGTCCCAGATTCAGGGACTACGAGCAGTACTTC
CASSPRFRDYEQYF
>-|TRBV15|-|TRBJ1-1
TGTGCCACCAGCGGGGACCGATCGAACACTGAAGCTTTCTTT
CATSGDRSNTEAFF
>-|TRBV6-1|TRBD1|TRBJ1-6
TGTGCCAGCGGACTACAGGGGCTTAATTCACCCCTCCACTTT
CASGLQGLNSPLHF
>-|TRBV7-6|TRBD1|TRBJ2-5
TGTGCCAGCAGCCTGGGACAGGTCCAGGAGACCCAGTACTTC
CASSLGQVQETQYF
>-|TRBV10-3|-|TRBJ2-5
TGTGCCGTCGCGGTCAGGGAAGGGGAGACCCAGTACTTC
CAVAVREGETQYF
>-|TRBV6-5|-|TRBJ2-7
TGTGCCAGCAGTTACGGAAGGGGGGGCCACTACGAGCAGTACTTC
CASSYGRGGHYEQYF
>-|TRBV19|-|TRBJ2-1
TGTGCCAGTAGTATAGATCGTGCTAGCTCCTACAATGAGCAGTTCTTC
CASSIDRASSYNEQFF
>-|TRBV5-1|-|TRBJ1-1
TGCGCCAGCACCATTGGAGGGGCGGGGGAGACTGAAGCTTTCTTT
CASTIGGAGETEAFF
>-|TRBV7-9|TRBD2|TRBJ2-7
TGTGCCAGCAGCTTAGCTGGGGGACTAGCGGCCTCCTACGAGCAGTACTTC
CASSLAGGLAASYEQYF
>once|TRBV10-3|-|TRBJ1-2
TGTGCCATCAGCTGGGACGCGAACTATGGCTACACCTTC
CAISWDANYGYTF
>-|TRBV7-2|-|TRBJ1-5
TGTGCCAGCAGCTTGGGGGGAGGTCAACAGCCCCAGCATTTT
CASSLGGGQQPQHF
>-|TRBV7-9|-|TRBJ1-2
TGTGCCAGCAGCCGCGGGGACACCTCCTATGGCTACACCTTC
CASSRGDTSYGYTF
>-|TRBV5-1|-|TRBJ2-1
TGCGCCAGCAGCCCGGAGACCTGGGGCGATGAGCAGTTCTTC
CASSPETWGDEQFF
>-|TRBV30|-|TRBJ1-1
TGTGCCTGGAGCAAACAGGGAGGAACTGAAGCTTTCTTT
CAWSKQGGTEAFF
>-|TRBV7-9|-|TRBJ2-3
TGTGCCAGCAGCTTACTCTCTACCGATACGCAGTATTTT
CASSLLSTDTQYF
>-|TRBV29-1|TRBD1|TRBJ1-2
TGCAGCGTAGGGCCGGGACAGGGAAACCTTGGCTACACCTTC
CSVGPGQGNLGYTF
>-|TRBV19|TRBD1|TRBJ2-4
TGTGCCAGTAGTACCTACCTGACAGGGGATCGTGGAAACATTCAGTACTTC
CASSTYLTGDRGNIQYF
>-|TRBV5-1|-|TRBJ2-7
TGCGCCAGCAGATACGGGTTGAGCTCCTACGAGCAGTACTTC
CASRYGLSSYEQYF
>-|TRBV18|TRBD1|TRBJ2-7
TGTGCCAGCTCACCAACAGGGGGCATCAACGAGCAGTACTTC
CASSPTGGINEQYF
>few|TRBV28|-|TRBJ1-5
TGTGCCAGCACCCCTGGAGGCCTAGGCAATCAGCCCCAGCATTTT
CASTPGGLGNQPQHF
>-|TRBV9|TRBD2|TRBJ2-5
TGTGCCAGCAGCGTAGGGTCCTTCGGCGGGAGTAACCAAGAGACCCAGTACTTC
CASSVGSFGGSNQETQYF
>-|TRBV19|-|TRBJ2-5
TGTGCCAGTAGCGCTAAGGAGACCCAGTACTTC
CASSAKETQYF
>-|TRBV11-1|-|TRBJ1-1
TGTGCCAGCAGCTTGCACATGCGCATGAACACTGAAGCTTTCTTT
CASSLHMRMNTEAFF
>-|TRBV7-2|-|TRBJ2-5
TGTGCCAGCAGCCCCGACGGGTACCAAGAGACCCAGTACTTC
CASSPDGYQETQYF